Following are 30 T cell receptor beta chains from one sample sequenced in a study of cytomegalovirus exposure and HLA in healthy donors. Measured with immunoSEQ multiplex PCR; TCRdb has only the in-frame clones, and not every one. The table shows 150,000 to 200,000 clones, with 70% to 90% occurring only once. Sequenced sample: PBMCs. These receptors all come from a woman aged 25 to 39 in good health and CMV-seronegative.

The V and J genes are TRBV29-1 and TRBJ2-7; D not resolved. The CDR3 has 12 residues. The germline V gene has CDR1 SQVTM and CDR2 ANQGSEA. With 4 bases removed from V and 0 bases from J, the gap between germline ends came to 7 bases. The CDR3 sequence is CSVAGNSYEQYF. The CDR3 DNA is TGCAGCGTTGCGGGTAACTCCTACGAGCAGTACTTC.

This chain connects TRBV5-4 to TRBJ2-3, with D unclear. With 4 bases removed from V and 6 bases from J, the gap between germline ends came to 12 bases. CDR3 length: 13 residues. Germline V gene data show CDR1 as SGHNT and CDR2 as YYREEE (reference sequence). This CDR3 reads CASSPQGSDTQYF. The CDR3 DNA sequence: TGTGCCAGCAGCCCCCAAGGGTCCGATACGCAGTATTTT.

The chain links TRBV6-1 to TRBJ2-7; 7 nucleotides align to TRBD1. V was pared by 1 base and J by 3 bases, with 6 bases of the junction left unmatched. This CDR3 region has 15 residues. Germline CDR1 reads MNHNS; CDR2 reads SASEGT. CDR3 loop: CASSEGQGNLYEQYF. In DNA form, the CDR3 reads TGTGCCAGCAGTGAAGGACAGGGCAACCTCTACGAGCAGTACTTC.

A remark on this clone: Other DNA sequences in this sample translate to the same CDR3. The rearrangement uses TRBV29-1 and TRBJ2-3; no definite D call. Trimming took off 4 bases at V and 0 bases at J, with 8 bases between the two ends. The CDR3 is 13 amino acids. Germline V gene sequence: CDR1 SQVTM, CDR2 ANQGSEA. The CDR3, as DNA: TGCAGCGTTGTTGGGTCGAGCACAGATACGCAGTATTTT. As protein: CSVVGSSTDTQYF.

V usage is TRBV7-3 and J usage is TRBJ2-1; 8 positions match TRBD2. V shed 6 bases, J shed 7 bases, and the junction held 5 bases outside the gene matches. This CDR3 region has 13 residues. Looked up from germline, CDR1 is SGHTA and CDR2 is FQGTGA. CDR3 in DNA: TGTGCCAGCAGTCTACTAGCGGCAAATGAGCAGTTCTTC. Its protein is CASSLLAANEQFF.

The chain combines TRBV29-1 with TRBJ2-1; either TRBD1 or TRBD2 may fit D (5 bases each). V was clipped by 4 bases and J by 8 bases, with 15 bases between them. In germline, CDR1 is SQVTM, CDR2 ANQGSEA. The CDR3 covers 13 residues. The CDR3 here is CSVAPGLRDEQFF. The CDR3 nucleotides are TGCAGCGTTGCTCCAGGGTTGAGGGATGAGCAGTTCTTC.

This chain uses TRBV19 with TRBJ2-5; unclear D gene. Between the trimmed V and J ends, which lost 5 bases and 5 bases, there was a span of 9 bases. The CDR3 length is 12 residues. The germline gives CDR1 LNHDA, CDR2 SQIVND (reference sequence). CDR3 residues: CASSGNRETQYF. CDR3 bases: TGTGCCAGTAGTGGGAATCGGGAGACCCAGTACTTC.

The V and J genes are TRBV7-2 and TRBJ2-7; D gene unclear. The V and J ends lost 5 bases and 3 bases respectively, with 11 bases between them. Germline V gene data show CDR1 as SGHTA and CDR2 as FQGNSA. This CDR3 comprises 13 residues. The CDR3 sequence is CASSPRTFYEQYF. Written as DNA, the CDR3 is TGTGCCAGCAGCCCGCGGACCTTCTACGAGCAGTACTTC. The full variable domain, in which reference TRBV7-2 and TRBJ2-7 provide the parts outside the CDR3, is GAGVSQSPSNKVTEKGKDVELRCDPISGHTALYWYRQSLGQGLEFLIYFQGNSAPDKSGLPSDRFSAERTGGSVSTLTIQRTQQEDSAVYLCASSPRTFYEQYFGPGTRLTVT.

This clone was found once. The gene calls are TRBV5-1 and TRBJ2-5; TRBD2 agrees at 8 bases. With 0 bases clipped from V and 0 bases from J, the junction kept 4 bases outside the gene matches. CDR1 is SGHRS, CDR2 YFSETQ, per germline. CDR3 length: 16 amino acids. CDR3 in DNA: TGCGCCAGCAGCTTGGCCGGTAGCGGGGACCAAGAGACCCAGTACTTC. It yields the protein CASSLAGSGDQETQYF.

CDR3 nucleotides: TGTGCCAGCAGCTTAGCCCGAGGGCAGTTCTTC. This encodes CASSLARGQFF. The chain is built from TRBV11-2 and TRBJ2-1; the D is unclear. CDR3 length: 11 amino acids. In germline, CDR1 is SGHAT, CDR2 FQNNGV. Trimming took 1 base from V and 12 from J, leaving 7 bases between them.

The chain uses TRBV7-9 and TRBJ1-1, with TRBD1 identical over 7 bases. CDR1 and CDR2 (germline): SEHNR, FQNEAQ (reference sequence). After removal of 2 bases from V and 4 bases from J, the junction contained 7 bases not matched to a gene. This CDR3 is built from 15 residues. The DNA of the CDR3 is TGTGCCAGCAGCTTAAGGGCAGGGGGTAGCACTGAAGCTTTCTTT. This encodes CASSLRAGGSTEAFF.

This clone was seen a single time. The chain is built from TRBV9 and TRBJ2-3, with a possible D match to TRBD1 (5 bases). There are 16 residues in the CDR3. Trimming stripped 0 bases from V and 1 base from J, with 12 bases between. The germline gives CDR1 SGDLS, CDR2 YYNGEE. For the CDR3, the DNA is TGTGCCAGCAGCGTAGCTAGGGGTTCCCGCACAGATACGCAGTATTTT. This codes for CASSVARGSRTDTQYF.

This chain connects TRBV27 to TRBJ2-3; no clear D gene. Germline V lookup: CDR1 MNHEY, CDR2 SMNVEV (reference sequence). The V end lost 4 bases, the J end lost 3 bases, and 17 bases lay between the germline ends. CDR3 size: 16 residues. CDR3 nucleotides: TGTGCCAGCAGTTCACCCCCCAAGGACCTAACAGATACGCAGTATTTT. Encoded protein: CASSSPPKDLTDTQYF.

This rearrangement joins TRBV6-5 to TRBJ2-3, with 8 bases matching TRBD1. Germline V gene sequence: CDR1 MNHEY, CDR2 SVGAGI. The length of the CDR3 is 12 residues. The V gene end was trimmed by 5 bases and the J gene end by 9 bases; junction bases not matched to a gene: 4. The CDR3 DNA is TGTGCCAGCAGTGACAGGGGCCCCACGCAGTATTTT. Its protein is CASSDRGPTQYF.

This clone showed up just a few times. V and J are TRBV15 and TRBJ2-7, with D tentatively TRBD2 (5 bases). Per germline, CDR1 LNHNV and CDR2 YYDKDF (reference sequence). V was clipped by 4 bases and J by 6 bases, with 10 bases between them. This CDR3 has 12 residues. CDR3 DNA: TGTGCCACCAGCACCCCCGGGGTCGAGCAGTACTTC. This codes for CATSTPGVEQYF.

This clone was seen a handful of times. The chain joins TRBV27 to TRBJ1-1; 8 bases agree with TRBD1. After removal of 6 bases from V and 4 bases from J, the junction contained 4 bases not matched to a gene. This CDR3 contains 13 residues. Germline loops: CDR1 MNHEY, CDR2 SMNVEV (reference sequence). The CDR3 is CASRYRGGTEAFF. CDR3 nucleotide sequence: TGTGCCAGCAGGTACAGGGGGGGCACTGAAGCTTTCTTT.

This CDR3 reads CASSVLGGSFYNEQFF. The CDR3 DNA reads TGTGCCAGCAGTGTTCTGGGCGGGAGTTTTTACAATGAGCAGTTCTTC. J is TRBJ2-1 and V is TRBV6-1; TRBD2 aligns across 7 bases. The V segment lost 4 bases and the J segment 4 bases; nucleotides outside the gene matches: 10. The CDR3 sequence is 16 residues long. The germline CDR1 and CDR2 sequences are MNHNS and SASEGT.

This chain uses TRBV7-3 with TRBJ1-3; D is unclear. CDR1 is SGHTA and CDR2 is FQGTGA in the germline V gene. The CDR3 consists of 11 residues. The germline V and J ends were trimmed by 8 bases and 11 bases, with 13 bases remaining between them. CDR3 DNA sequence: TGTGCCAGCTTTAGTGGGGTGTCCATATATTTT. This gives the protein CASFSGVSIYF.

The chain employs TRBV19 and TRBJ1-4, with 7 bases identical to TRBD1. The germline V gene encodes CDR1 LNHDA and CDR2 SQIVND (reference sequence). V trimming: 3 bases; J trimming: 7 bases; junction bases outside the gene matches: 2. The CDR3 has 13 residues. The CDR3 DNA sequence: TGTGCCAGTAGTATCAACAGGGGTGAAAAACTGTTTTTT. Encoded protein: CASSINRGEKLFF.

The chain employs TRBV4-3 and TRBJ2-2; tentative D call: TRBD2 (5 bases). In germline, CDR1 is LGHNA, CDR2 YSLEER. The CDR3 totals 15 residues. Trimming cost V 1 base and J 4 bases, with 10 bases left between them. CDR3 region: CASSQGPSFTGELFF. CDR3 coding DNA: TGCGCCAGCAGCCAAGGTCCTAGCTTCACCGGGGAGCTGTTTTTT.

The V gene is TRBV7-2, the J gene TRBJ1-1, with D hard to call. In germline, CDR1 is SGHTA, CDR2 FQGNSA. The CDR3 extends over 14 amino acids. V lost 5 bases to trimming and J lost 1 base, with 11 bases between them. As DNA, the CDR3 is TGTGCCAGCAGCCCCGCCCCAGAGAACACTGAAGCTTTCTTT. Protein: CASSPAPENTEAFF.

This chain uses TRBV5-1 with TRBJ1-1; 10 bases line up with TRBD1. After removal of 0 bases from V and 4 bases from J, the junction contained 9 bases not matched to a gene. This CDR3 is 17 amino acids long. Germline CDR1 is SGHRS and CDR2 is YFSETQ. The CDR3 DNA is TGCGCCAGCAGCTTGGGACAGGGGGCCCTCCCCGGCACTGAAGCTTTCTTT. Its protein product is CASSLGQGALPGTEAFF.

As regards this clone: The same CDR3 arises from other DNA sequences in this sample as well. The rearrangement joins TRBV19 to TRBJ1-5; no definite D call. Germline assignment: CDR1 LNHDA and CDR2 SQIVND (reference sequence). CDR3 size: 14 residues. Trimming removed 3 bases at V and 2 bases at J, with 8 bases between. CDR3 sequence reads: CASSISGGNQPQHF. The CDR3 coding sequence is TGTGCCAGTAGTATTTCAGGAGGCAATCAGCCCCAGCATTTT.

This clone counts as medium-sized (0.01 to 0.1%). The chain uses TRBV29-1 and TRBJ1-6, with D unclear. CDR3 length: 12 amino acids. Germline-derived CDR1 and CDR2 are SQVTM and ANQGSEA. V was shortened by 4 bases and J by 4 bases, with 5 bases between the two germline ends. The CDR3 DNA is TGCAGCGTTGGGGAATATAATTCACCCCTCCACTTT. The encoded protein is CSVGEYNSPLHF.

V is TRBV9 and J is TRBJ1-5; 7 bases fit TRBD1. Germline CDR1 and CDR2: SGDLS and YYNGEE. The CDR3 covers 15 residues. The V and J ends lost 2 bases and 2 bases, in that order; junction bases with no gene match: 4. CDR3 sequence (DNA): TGTGCCAGCAGCGTTGGGGACAGTGGCAATCAGCCCCAGCATTTT. This translates into CASSVGDSGNQPQHF.

The chain employs TRBV7-2 and TRBJ2-7; a weak D match, TRBD2 (6 bases). The CDR3 loop spans 15 amino acids. V was trimmed by 6 bases and J by 0 bases, leaving 15 bases between them. Looked up from germline, CDR1 is SGHTA and CDR2 is FQGNSA. CDR3 sequence reads: CASRLSGTSSYEQYF. The CDR3 DNA follows: TGTGCCAGCAGGCTTAGCGGAACCTCCTCCTACGAGCAGTACTTC.

This rearrangement joins TRBV4-2 to TRBJ2-6; the D gene is possibly TRBD1 (5 bases). The germline CDR1 and CDR2 sequences are LGHNA and YNFKEQ. V gave up 0 bases and J gave up 0 bases, with 6 bases separating them. The CDR3 is 16 amino acids. CDR3 loop: CASSQDQGSGANVLTF. The CDR3 DNA reads TGTGCCAGCAGCCAAGATCAGGGCTCTGGGGCCAACGTCCTGACTTTC.

The rearrangement joins TRBV29-1 to TRBJ2-2; D is unresolved. V was shortened by 6 bases and J by 5 bases, with 10 bases between the two germline ends. Germline values: CDR1 SQVTM, CDR2 ANQGSEA. CDR3 length: 12 amino acids. The CDR3, as DNA: TGCAGCGTAGCTTCCCGTACCGGGGAGCTGTTTTTT. Its protein is CSVASRTGELFF.

This chain connects TRBV4-2 to TRBJ2-7; 14 nucleotides agree with TRBD2. The CDR3 covers 14 residues. The ends lost 1 base at V and 9 bases at J; junction bases unmatched: 2. CDR1 and CDR2 (germline): LGHNA, YNFKEQ. Here the CDR3 reads CASSQGLAGGGQYF. As DNA, the CDR3 is TGTGCCAGCAGCCAAGGACTAGCGGGAGGGGGGCAGTACTTC.

The V and J genes are TRBV30 and TRBJ2-1, with 7 bases aligning to TRBD2. There are 14 residues in the CDR3. With 5 bases clipped from V and 3 bases from J, the junction kept 7 bases outside the gene matches. Germline V gives CDR1 GTSNPN, CDR2 SVGIG (reference sequence). This chain's CDR3 is CAWSAGGYYNEQFF. Written as DNA, the CDR3 is TGTGCCTGGTCCGCCGGGGGGTACTACAATGAGCAGTTCTTC.